This TCR beta chain originates from a study of identical twins. TCRdb itself ran the 5' RACE reads through MiXCR, one entry per CDR3 protein. The sample carries about 200,000 distinct CDR3 sequences, around 10% recorded once. This clonotype was observed a handful of times. What it recognizes is unknown. The CDR3 has 14 amino acids. CDR1 and CDR2 (germline): DFQATT, SNEGSKA (reference sequence). J lost 3 bases, V lost 3 bases, and 7 bases had no gene match. Overall study findings and caveats: Researchers caution that invariant MAIT and iNKT cells could partly confound zero-insertion analyses.

The chain is built from TRBV20-1 and TRBJ2-7, with 8 bases that match TRBD1. The sequence came from a woman aged 18-35 years in good health. Source material: memory (CD45RO+) T cells sorted from blood. The DNA of the CDR3 is TGCAGTGCTAGCCGATCTGGACAGGGCTACGAGCAGTACTTC. As protein: CSASRSGQGYEQYF.